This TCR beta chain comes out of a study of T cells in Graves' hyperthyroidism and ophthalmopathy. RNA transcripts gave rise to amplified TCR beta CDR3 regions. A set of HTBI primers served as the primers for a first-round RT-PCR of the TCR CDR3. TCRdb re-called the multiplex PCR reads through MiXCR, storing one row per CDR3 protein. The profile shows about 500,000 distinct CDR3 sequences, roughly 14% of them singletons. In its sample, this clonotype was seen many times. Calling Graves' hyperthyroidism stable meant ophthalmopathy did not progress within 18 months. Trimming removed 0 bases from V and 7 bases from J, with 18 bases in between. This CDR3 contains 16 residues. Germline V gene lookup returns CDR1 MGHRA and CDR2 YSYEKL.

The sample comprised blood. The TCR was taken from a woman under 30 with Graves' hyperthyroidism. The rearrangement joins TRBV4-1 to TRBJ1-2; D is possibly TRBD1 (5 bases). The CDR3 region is CASSQDEGRPLGGYTF. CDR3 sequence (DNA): TGCGCCAGCAGCCAAGACGAGGGACGGCCTTTGGGTGGCTACACCTTC.